This is a list of T cell receptor beta chains from one sample in a study of OX40 agonist ivuxolimab in advanced cancers. Sequenced by immunoSEQ multiplex PCR; TCRdb stores in-frame clones only, minus some. The sample gives approximately 79,000 clones, 87% of which show up once; approximately 0.5% is in the top ten. The source material was CD4+ or CD8+ T cells sorted from blood, sampled in a trial of the OX40 agonist ivuxolimab. The receptors come from an adult with an advanced solid tumor such as melanoma, head and neck, liver or kidney cancer. Both conserved end residues are part of each CDR3. A D gene is named only where the DNA matches it firmly. Clone size is stated in some rows and not others, as once, few, many or a class when expanded.

V	length	size	J	D	DNA	CDR3
TRBV30	15	NA	TRBJ2-3	TRBD2	TGTGCCTGGAGTCGTTTGAGGCGGGAGGCAAATACGCAGTATTTT	CAWSRLRREANTQYF
TRBV6-5	12	NA	TRBJ2-7	NA	TGTGCCAGCAGTTACGGACACTACGAGCAGTACTTC	CASSYGHYEQYF
TRBV5-4	19	once	TRBJ2-3	NA	TGTGCCAGCAGCCCTACGTACCGGAGGGTGGAGGGCTTCACAGATACGCAGTATTTT	CASSPTYRRVEGFTDTQYF
TRBV5-1	15	NA	TRBJ2-5	NA	TGCGCCAGCAGGCCGGCAGGGCGGCAACAAGAGACCCAGTACTTC	CASRPAGRQQETQYF
TRBV18	14	once	TRBJ1-2	NA	TGTGCCAGCTCTACGGGACGGAGTAACTATGGCTACACCTTC	CASSTGRSNYGYTF
TRBV29-1	14	NA	TRBJ2-7	TRBD2	TGCAGCGTTGTGACTAGCGGGGAACCCTACGAGCAGTACTTC	CSVVTSGEPYEQYF
TRBV18	16	NA	TRBJ2-1	TRBD2	TGTGCCAGCTCCAACCGCCTTAGCGGGAGCTGGAATGAGCAGTTCTTC	CASSNRLSGSWNEQFF
TRBV5-1	15	NA	TRBJ2-2	NA	TGCGCCAGCAGCTGGGGGGACAAGAACACCGGGGAGCTGTTTTTT	CASSWGDKNTGELFF
TRBV27	13	NA	TRBJ2-7	TRBD1	TGTGCCAGCAAAACAGGGGGGACCTACGAGCAGTACTTC	CASKTGGTYEQYF
TRBV9	16	NA	TRBJ1-1	TRBD1	TGTGCCAGCAGCGTAGTTACAGGGGTGATAAACACTGAAGCTTTCTTT	CASSVVTGVINTEAFF
TRBV5-1	15	NA	TRBJ1-2	TRBD1	TGCGCCAGCAGCCCTCCGGGACAGACCATTCTTGGCTACACCTTC	CASSPPGQTILGYTF
TRBV4-1	15	NA	TRBJ2-7	TRBD2	TGCGCCAGCAGCCGGCACGCGGGAGGCTTGAACGAGCAGTACTTC	CASSRHAGGLNEQYF
TRBV15	15	NA	TRBJ2-5	TRBD1	TGTGCCACCAGCAGAGATCGTGGACAGGGGGCGACCCAGTACTTC	CATSRDRGQGATQYF
TRBV9	14	few	TRBJ1-1	NA	TGTGCCAGCAGCGTAGGTGACATGAACACTGAAGCTTTCTTT	CASSVGDMNTEAFF
TRBV10-1	15	NA	TRBJ2-7	TRBD1	TGCGCCAGCAGGGATAGACAGGGAAGGGTGTGGGAGCAGTACTTC	CASRDRQGRVWEQYF
TRBV4-1	19	NA	TRBJ1-2	NA	TGCGCCAGCAGCCAAGATCTTGGGGATCTAGGGCTCTTCAACTATGGCTACACCTTC	CASSQDLGDLGLFNYGYTF
TRBV10-3	15	once	TRBJ2-3	TRBD2	TGTGCCATCAGTGAGTCGGGAGCGGGGGGGAATACGCAGTATTTT	CAISESGAGGNTQYF
TRBV19	15	NA	TRBJ2-1	NA	TGTGCCAGTAGTATCGGGACGGGTTACAACAATGAGCAGTTCTTC	CASSIGTGYNNEQFF
TRBV2	14	NA	TRBJ1-5	NA	TGTGCCAGCAGTGATGGGGGGGCCGGTCAGCCCCAGCATTTT	CASSDGGAGQPQHF
TRBV5-8	17	NA	TRBJ2-1	NA	TGTGCCAGCAGCTCGTACCTCTCAGGGTACTCCTACAATGAGCAGTTCTTC	CASSSYLSGYSYNEQFF
TRBV27	18	NA	TRBJ2-1	TRBD2	TGTGCCAGCAGTTTAAGACTAGCGGGGGGGAGCGCCTACAATGAGCAGTTCTTC	CASSLRLAGGSAYNEQFF
TRBV30	12	NA	TRBJ1-1	TRBD1	TGTGCCTGCTCCCGACAGGGAACTGAAGCTTTCTTT	CACSRQGTEAFF
TRBV30	11	NA	TRBJ2-1	NA	TGTGCCTGGAGTGAGCCCAATGAGCAGTTCTTC	CAWSEPNEQFF
TRBV30	15	NA	TRBJ1-5	NA	TGTGCCTGGAGGGGAAAGGGAGGTCCTAATCAGCCCCAGCATTTT	CAWRGKGGPNQPQHF
TRBV5-6	14	NA	TRBJ1-1	NA	TGTGCCAGCAGCTTGGTCGGGGAGGTGGCTGAAGCTTTCTTT	CASSLVGEVAEAFF
TRBV29-1	13	NA	TRBJ1-1	NA	TGCAGCGTTGAAGAACAGGCCCCCACTGAAGCTTTCTTT	CSVEEQAPTEAFF
TRBV6-1	16	NA	TRBJ1-6	NA	TGTGCCAGCAGTGAGGGACTTCAATCCTATAATTCACCCCTCCACTTT	CASSEGLQSYNSPLHF
TRBV27	16	once	TRBJ2-1	TRBD2	TGTGCCAGCAGTGGGACTAGCGGGACTTCCTACAATGAGCAGTTCTTC	CASSGTSGTSYNEQFF
TRBV29-1	14	few	TRBJ1-2	TRBD1	TGCAGCGTTGAGGGGGACAGCCGTAACTATGGCTACACCTTC	CSVEGDSRNYGYTF
TRBV7-2	11	NA	TRBJ1-6	TRBD1	TGTGCCAGCAAAAACAGGGGGGTCCTCCACTTT	CASKNRGVLHF
TRBV18	13	NA	TRBJ2-1	TRBD1	TGTGCCAGCTCGTGGGACAGGGCCAATGAGCAGTTCTTC	CASSWDRANEQFF
TRBV30	16	NA	TRBJ1-5	NA	TGTGCCTGGAGTGTACCATTCAGGGGTCCAAATCAGCCCCAGCATTTT	CAWSVPFRGPNQPQHF
TRBV4-1	17	NA	TRBJ2-1	TRBD2	TGCGCCAGCAGCCAAGACACCGGGACTAGCGGGAGAGGTGAGCAGTTCTTC	CASSQDTGTSGRGEQFF
TRBV7-2	16	NA	TRBJ1-6	NA	TGTGCCAGCAGCTTAGATGGGAGCTCCTATAATTCACCCCTCCACTTT	CASSLDGSSYNSPLHF
TRBV6-6	15	once	TRBJ2-5	NA	TGTGCCAGCAGTTACTCGAGTGGGGGCGGTTCGGCCCAGTACTTC	CASSYSSGGGSAQYF
TRBV5-1	16	NA	TRBJ1-1	NA	TGCGCCAGCAGCTTCTTGGTCGGGGGAGGAGGGACTGAAGCTTTCTTT	CASSFLVGGGGTEAFF
TRBV18	14	NA	TRBJ1-5	NA	TGTGCCAGCTCACCGGGCAGCGACAATCAGCCCCAGCATTTT	CASSPGSDNQPQHF
TRBV5-4	15	NA	TRBJ1-4	TRBD1	TGTGCCAGCAGCTTCCGACAGGGGGCTGGAGAAAAACTGTTTTTT	CASSFRQGAGEKLFF
TRBV6-1	12	NA	TRBJ2-7	NA	TGTGCCAGCAGTCCCCGGGGCTCCGAGCAGTACTTC	CASSPRGSEQYF
TRBV11-2	16	NA	TRBJ2-1	NA	TGTGCCAGCAGCTTAGATCCCATTGGGTCCTACAATGAGCAGTTCTTC	CASSLDPIGSYNEQFF
TRBV28	14	NA	TRBJ1-1	NA	TGTGCCAGCAGTTTATTGGGCAGGGCCACTGAAGCTTTCTTT	CASSLLGRATEAFF
TRBV9	16	NA	TRBJ2-3	TRBD1	TGTGCCAGCAGCACCAGGACAGGGGGCGCGGGAGATACGCAGTATTTT	CASSTRTGGAGDTQYF
TRBV30	17	NA	TRBJ2-7	TRBD2	TGTGCCTGGAGTCCTCCCCCTAGACTAGCGGTTACCTACGAGCAGTACTTC	CAWSPPPRLAVTYEQYF
TRBV9	15	NA	TRBJ2-2	TRBD2	TGTGCCAGCAGACTCACTAGCGGGAACACCGGGGAGCTGTTTTTT	CASRLTSGNTGELFF
TRBV2	15	NA	TRBJ2-5	TRBD2	TGTGCCAGCAACCGTCTGGCGGGGGGGCCGGAGACCCAGTACTTC	CASNRLAGGPETQYF
TRBV7-2	17	NA	TRBJ2-3	NA	TGTGCCAGCAGCTTAGATTTGGCGGCGGGGAGCACAGATACGCAGTATTTT	CASSLDLAAGSTDTQYF
TRBV10-3	15	NA	TRBJ1-1	NA	TGTGCCATCAGTGAGTCACACAGGGCCAACACTGAAGCTTTCTTT	CAISESHRANTEAFF
TRBV29-1	11	NA	TRBJ2-1	NA	TGCAGCGGCCGAGGTGGCAATGAGCAGTTCTTC	CSGRGGNEQFF
TRBV7-9	14	NA	TRBJ1-4	NA	TGTGCCGCGGTTTCCGGTCCACCTTATGAAAAACTGTTTTTT	CAAVSGPPYEKLFF
TRBV14	15	NA	TRBJ2-7	TRBD2	TGTGCCAGCAGCCAAACGGGACTAGCGGGAAACGAGCAGTACTTC	CASSQTGLAGNEQYF
TRBV11-3	15	NA	TRBJ2-1	TRBD1	TGTGCCAGCAGCTCCCTGGGACAGGGAGACAATGAGCAGTTCTTC	CASSSLGQGDNEQFF
TRBV29-1	12	NA	TRBJ1-5	NA	TGCAGCGTTGTGATGGGTAATCAGCCCCAGCATTTT	CSVVMGNQPQHF
TRBV6-5	16	NA	TRBJ2-1	TRBD2	TGTGCCAGCAGTTTCAAACGCGGGGGAGTACAGGATGAGCAGTTCTTC	CASSFKRGGVQDEQFF
TRBV5-1	15	NA	TRBJ2-5	TRBD2	TGCGCCAGCAGCCGGGGAACTAGCGAGCCGGAGACCCAGTACTTC	CASSRGTSEPETQYF